The 27 T cell receptor beta chains below all came from one sample that was sequenced in a study of blood T cells in healthy people across ages (dated by TCRdb to the mid-2010s). Libraries were made using 5' RACE. The instrument was an Illumina HiSeq 2500. A second PCR of about 6 to 11 cycles was run with a J-beta primer mix and a sample-barcoded 5' primer. TCRdb reanalyzed the raw reads on its own, using fastp at Q25 for trimming and MiXCR for clone calling, and kept in-frame beta chains. CDR3 protein sequences are deduplicated, and each keeps its most common genes and DNA. For this sample the table gives 1,500,000 or so distinct CDR3 sequences, of which about 42% were detected only once. The ten largest clones add up to about 4% of the sample. Sequencing input: blood. The origin of the receptors is a woman aged 18-35 years in good health.

Note on this clonotype: This may arise from a read error, as a much more abundant clone is one base away. V and J are TRBV28 and TRBJ2-1; tentatively, D is TRBD2 (6 bases). The closer fit of TRBJ2-7 to the DNA end suggests the J call may be wrong. CDR3 length: 16 amino acids. CDR1 and CDR2 (germline): MDHEN, SYDVKM. CDR3 sequence: CASSPTGTGSYSEQYF. The CDR3 DNA follows: TGTGCCAGCAGTCCAACCGGGACTGGGTCCTACAGTGAGCAGTACTTC.

The chain employs TRBV5-1 and TRBJ2-1; TRBD2 matches 7 bases. The V gene's germline CDR1 is SGHRS and CDR2 YFSETQ. V was pared by 0 bases and J by 2 bases, with 11 bases of the junction left unmatched. There are 18 residues in the CDR3. CDR3 sequence reads: CASSLEGPSGVPYNEQFF. The CDR3 DNA is TGCGCCAGCAGCTTGGAGGGGCCCAGCGGGGTGCCCTACAATGAGCAGTTCTTC. The complete variable domain, with remaining parts taken from reference TRBV5-1 and TRBJ2-1, reads KAGVTQTPRYLIKTRGQQVTLSCSPISGHRSVSWYQQTPGQGLQFLFEYFSETQRNKGNFPGRFSGRQFSNSRSEMNVSTLELGDSALYLCASSLEGPSGVPYNEQFFGPGTRLTVL.

The chain couples TRBV20-1 to TRBJ2-1, with TRBD2 matching 7 bases. The ends lost 6 bases at V and 14 bases at J; junction bases unmatched: 16. This CDR3 is built from 13 residues. Germline CDR1 DFQATT, CDR2 SNEGSKA (reference sequence). The CDR3 DNA is TGCAGTGCCACGGGAGGTCTCCATGGGGAAGAGTTCTTC. Translation: CSATGGLHGEEFF.

This clonotype was seen a handful of times. This chain joins TRBV12-3 or TRBV12-4 and TRBJ1-5, with 7 bases that match TRBD1. V lost 3 bases, J lost 7 bases, and 6 bases stayed unmatched. This CDR3 region has 14 residues. The CDR3 loop is CASSLMQGDQPQHF. DNA of the CDR3: TGTGCCAGCAGTTTGATGCAGGGGGACCAGCCCCAGCATTTT.

The chain is built from TRBV7-3 and TRBJ2-7, with 14 nucleotides matching TRBD2. The CDR3 sequence is 16 residues long. Looked up from germline, CDR1 is SGHTA and CDR2 is FQGTGA. The V segment lost 5 bases and the J segment 7 bases; nucleotides outside the gene matches: 10. The CDR3 protein is CASSGGTSGSIYEQYF. CDR3 sequence (DNA): TGTGCCAGCAGCGGAGGGACTAGCGGGAGTATCTATGAGCAGTACTTC.

Comment on this clonotype: A much bigger clone sits one base away, suggesting this may be a read error. The chain joins TRBV11-2 to TRBJ2-3; 10 bases match TRBD2. The CDR3 is 16 residues long. The V gene's germline CDR1 is SGHAT and CDR2 FQNNGV. V lost 2 bases and J lost 1; bases outside the gene matches: 3. For the CDR3, the DNA is TGTGCCAGCAGCTTAATGGGGACTAGCGGCACAGATACGCAGTATTTT. Translation gives CASSLMGTSGTDTQYF.

The chain has TRBV5-1 and TRBJ1-2, with 7 nucleotides matching TRBD1. Germline V lookup: CDR1 SGHRS, CDR2 YFSETQ. Unmatched junction bases numbered 8, after V lost 2 bases and J lost 4 bases. CDR3 length: 15 amino acids. The CDR3 DNA follows: TGCGCCAGCAGCTTCTCGGTGGGACAGTCCTATGGCTACACCTTC. Encoded protein: CASSFSVGQSYGYTF.

The chain joins TRBV7-9 to TRBJ2-5, with 7 bases lining up with TRBD1. The CDR3 totals 15 residues. Germline V gives CDR1 SEHNR, CDR2 FQNEAQ (reference sequence). With 1 base clipped from V and 11 bases from J, the junction kept 13 bases outside the gene matches. Written as DNA, the CDR3 is TGTGCCAGCAGCTTAGGGGACAGCTTTCTCTGGGAGCAGTACTTC. This codes for CASSLGDSFLWEQYF. The full variable domain, its missing parts supplied by reference TRBV7-9 and TRBJ2-5, is DTGVSQNPRHKITKRGQNVTFRCDPISEHNRLYWYRQTLGQGPEFLTYFQNEAQLEKSRLLSDRFSAERPKGSFSTLEIQRTEQGDSAMYLCASSLGDSFLWEQYFGPGTRLLVL.

This clonotype appeared a few times. This chain connects TRBV11-2 to TRBJ2-3; a possible D gene is TRBD2 (6 bases). CDR1 and CDR2 (germline): SGHAT, FQNNGV. CDR3 length: 17 residues. V dropped 0 bases and J dropped 2 bases, with 15 bases sitting between them. CDR3 sequence reads: CASSLDLWGVYTDTQYF. The DNA of the CDR3 is TGTGCCAGCAGCTTAGATCTTTGGGGGGTGTACACAGATACGCAGTATTTT.

Notes on this clonotype: Lacking the conserved final phenylalanine or tryptophan, this CDR3 likely reflects a read error. V gene TRBV29-1 combines with J gene TRBJ2-1; D not certain. The CDR3 is 10 residues long. The V end was cut by 7 bases, the J end by 3 bases, with 4 bases between. Germline V CDR1 and CDR2: SQVTM, ANQGSEA. CDR3: CSALYNEQFV. CDR3 sequence (DNA): TGCAGCGCCCTCTACAATGAGCAGTTCGTC.

This clonotype was counted only a few times. This sequence joins TRBV2 and TRBJ2-1; D not resolved. V dropped 6 bases and J dropped 7 bases, with 22 bases sitting between them. CDR3 length: 16 amino acids. Germline lookup yields CDR1 SNHLY and CDR2 FYNNEI. The DNA for the CDR3 is TGTGCCAGCAGACCCTTCCGTCTCGCAGCCCGTAATGAGCAGTTCTTC. Amino acid sequence: CASRPFRLAARNEQFF.

Worth noting for this clonotype: A read error may be the cause here, since a much bigger clone is one base away. The rearrangement links TRBV7-6 to TRBJ2-5; TRBD2 matches at 10 bases. V trimming: 1 base; J trimming: 11 bases; junction bases outside the gene matches: 13. CDR3 length: 16 residues. Looked up from germline, CDR1 is SGHVS and CDR2 is FNYEAQ. CDR3 DNA sequence: TGTGCCAGCAGCTTAGGTCCTAGCGGGAGAATCGATGAGCAGTACTTC. Its protein is CASSLGPSGRIDEQYF.

This clonotype was detected only a few times. The chain is built from TRBV29-1 and TRBJ2-3; 7 nucleotides agree with TRBD1. There are 16 residues in the CDR3. The germline V gene encodes CDR1 SQVTM and CDR2 ANQGSEA. With V trimmed by 4 bases and J by 3 bases, 13 bases remained unmatched. CDR3 coding DNA: TGCAGCGTTGTAAAGAACAGGGGCGGCGGGACAGATACGCAGTATTTT. It specifies CSVVKNRGGGTDTQYF.

This chain joins TRBV20-1 and TRBJ2-3; perhaps D is TRBD1 or TRBD2 (6 bases each). V was shortened by 6 bases and J by 6 bases, with 16 bases between the two germline ends. The CDR3 spans 13 residues. Germline V CDR1 and CDR2: DFQATT, SNEGSKA (reference sequence). The DNA of the CDR3 is TGCAGTGCGAGGGGGGCCGGGGCGGATACGCAGTATTTT. Protein: CSARGAGADTQYF.

The chain links TRBV29-1 to TRBJ1-2, with a tentative D call TRBD1 (6 bases). Looked up from germline, CDR1 is SQVTM and CDR2 is ANQGSEA. V was pared by 0 bases and J by 4 bases, with 12 bases between. The CDR3 is 14 residues long. CDR3 sequence reads: CSVEDRWTAYGYTF. CDR3 DNA sequence: TGCAGCGTTGAAGATCGGTGGACAGCCTATGGCTACACCTTC.

This clonotype turned up a few times. CDR3 region: CAISEGGGHTDTQYF. For the CDR3, the DNA is TGTGCCATCAGTGAGGGCGGGGGGCACACAGATACGCAGTATTTT. The V and J genes are TRBV10-3 and TRBJ2-3; 8 nucleotides align to TRBD2. Germline V gene lookup returns CDR1 ENHRY and CDR2 SYGVKD. The CDR3 length is 15 residues. V trimming: 2 bases; J trimming: 2 bases; junction bases outside the gene matches: 3.

The J gene is TRBJ1-1, the V gene TRBV20-1; D ambiguous. This CDR3 region has 14 residues. Trimming pared 0 bases from V and 2 bases from J, leaving 10 bases between. CDR1 and CDR2 (germline): DFQATT, SNEGSKA (reference sequence). In DNA, the CDR3 is TGCAGTGCTAGAGATGTCGGGAAAAACACTGAAGCTTTCTTT. Its protein is CSARDVGKNTEAFF.

This clonotype was counted at least ten times. The chain is built from TRBV3-1 and TRBJ2-5; maybe TRBD1 (7 bases). V dropped 1 base and J dropped 7 bases, with 10 bases sitting between them. The CDR3 is 13 residues long. Per the germline V gene, CDR1 is LGHDT and CDR2 is YNNKEL (reference sequence). CDR3 bases: TGTGCCAGCAGCCAAGGACAGGGAGGGACCCAGTACTTC. It specifies CASSQGQGGTQYF.

The chain couples TRBV7-6 to TRBJ1-3; D is perhaps TRBD1 (6 bases). The CDR3 extends over 15 amino acids. Trimming stripped 5 bases from V and 0 bases from J, with 11 bases between. Germline V lookup: CDR1 SGHVS, CDR2 FNYEAQ. The CDR3 here is CASSNRANSGNTIYF. The CDR3 coding sequence is TGTGCCAGCAGCAACAGGGCTAACTCTGGAAACACCATATATTTT.

This clonotype has more than one count but fewer than ten. The genes are TRBV7-9 and TRBJ1-2, with D hard to call. V was trimmed by 5 bases and J by 1 base, leaving 14 bases between them. The germline V gene encodes CDR1 SEHNR and CDR2 FQNEAQ (reference sequence). This CDR3 has 15 residues. CDR3 DNA sequence: TGTGCCAGCAGCCCCGATACGCATATTAACTATGGCTACACCTTC. Translation: CASSPDTHINYGYTF.

Worth noting for this clonotype: A junction end diverges from the germline sequence, so it may reflect a read error. The chain combines TRBV7-7 with TRBJ2-1, with D perhaps matching TRBD1 or TRBD2 (5 bases each). The germline V gene encodes CDR1 SSHAT and CDR2 FNYEAQ (reference sequence). The CDR3 runs 13 residues. As DNA, the CDR3 is TGTGCTAGCAGCCCCGGGGCACACAATGAGCAGTTCTTC. Its translation is CASSPGAHNEQFF.

The chain uses TRBV28 and TRBJ2-1; D is undetermined. The CDR3 covers 11 residues. Trimming left V 3 bases short and J 10 bases short, with 7 bases between. Germline lookup yields CDR1 MDHEN and CDR2 SYDVKM. CDR3 DNA: TGTGCCAGCAGTTTTTTCTCCGAGCAGTTCTTC. This encodes CASSFFSEQFF.

The chain couples TRBV12-3 or TRBV12-4 to TRBJ2-2, with D maybe TRBD2 (6 bases). V lost 5 bases and J lost 6, with 13 bases in between. The length of the CDR3 is 14 residues. The CDR3 loop is CASSPTRSAGELFF. The CDR3 DNA follows: TGTGCCAGCAGTCCGACTAGAAGCGCCGGGGAGCTGTTTTTT.

As concerns this clonotype: One end of the junction fails to match germline, which may point to a read error. The J gene is TRBJ1-2, the V gene TRBV3-1; D is unclear. CDR1 is LGHDT and CDR2 is YNNKEL in the germline V gene (reference sequence). The CDR3 sequence is 16 residues long. Written as DNA, the CDR3 is TGTACCAGCAGCCAAGATCGACATTCCGGCGGCTATGGCTACACCTTC. Encoded protein: CTSSQDRHSGGYGYTF.

This chain connects TRBV6-5 to TRBJ1-2; a possible D gene is TRBD1 (6 bases). Trimming removed 6 bases from V and 11 bases from J, with 25 bases in between. The germline V gene encodes CDR1 MNHEY and CDR2 SVGAGI. CDR3 size: 15 residues. Here the CDR3 DNA reads TGTGCCAGCAGAGTCTCAGAAGGGCAGGGGCGTACTTACACCTTC. Amino acids: CASRVSEGQGRTYTF.

There are a few counts of this clonotype. This chain uses TRBV6-5 with TRBJ1-6; no firm D call. This CDR3 has 15 residues. Per the germline V gene, CDR1 is MNHEY and CDR2 is SVGAGI. V lost 0 bases and J 5 bases, leaving 8 bases between the germline ends. The CDR3 protein is CASSYSSPDNSPLHF. The DNA for the CDR3 is TGTGCCAGCAGTTACTCGAGTCCTGATAATTCACCCCTCCACTTT.

J is TRBJ2-7 and V is TRBV7-2, with D possibly TRBD2 on 6 matching bases. CDR1 is SGHTA and CDR2 is FQGNSA in the germline V gene. CDR3 size: 15 residues. Between the trimmed V and J ends, which lost 2 bases and 0 bases, there was a span of 11 bases. The CDR3 DNA reads TGTGCCAGCAGCTTAAGAGTTAGCGGCTCCTACGAGCAGTACTTC. Its protein product is CASSLRVSGSYEQYF.